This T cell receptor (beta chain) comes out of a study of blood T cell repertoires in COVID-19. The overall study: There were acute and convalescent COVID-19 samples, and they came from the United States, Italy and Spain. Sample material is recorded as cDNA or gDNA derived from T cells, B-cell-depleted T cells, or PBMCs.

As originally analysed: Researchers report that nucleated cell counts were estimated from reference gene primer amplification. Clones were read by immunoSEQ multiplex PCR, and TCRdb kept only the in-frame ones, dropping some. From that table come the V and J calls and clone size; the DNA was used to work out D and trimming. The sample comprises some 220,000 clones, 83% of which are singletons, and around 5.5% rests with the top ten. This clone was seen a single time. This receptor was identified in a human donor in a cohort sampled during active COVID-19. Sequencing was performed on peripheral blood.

The CDR3 DNA follows: TGTGCCAGCAGGCGGACAGGGATCAGTTCAGATACGCAGTATTTT. It encodes CASRRTGISSDTQYF. The chain recombines TRBV2 with TRBJ2-3; TRBD1 matches at 8 bases. This CDR3 is 15 amino acids long. J lost 4 bases, V lost 6 bases, and 9 bases had no gene match. The germline V gene has CDR1 SNHLY and CDR2 FYNNEI.